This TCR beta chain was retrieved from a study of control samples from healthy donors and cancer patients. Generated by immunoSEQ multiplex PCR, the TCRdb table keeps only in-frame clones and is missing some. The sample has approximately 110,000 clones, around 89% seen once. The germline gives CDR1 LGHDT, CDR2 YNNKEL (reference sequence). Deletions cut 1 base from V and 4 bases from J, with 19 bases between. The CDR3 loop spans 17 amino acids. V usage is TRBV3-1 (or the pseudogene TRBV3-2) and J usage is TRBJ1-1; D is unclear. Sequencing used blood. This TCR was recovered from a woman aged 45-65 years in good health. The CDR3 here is CASSQVGLRDRGTEAFF. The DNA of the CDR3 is TGTGCCAGCAGCCAAGTGGGTTTGCGGGATAGAGGCACTGAAGCTTTCTTT.